The source of this T cell receptor (beta chain) is a study of identical twins. The ends lost 4 bases at V and 4 bases at J; junction bases unmatched: 7. Germline V gene lookup returns CDR1 SGHRS and CDR2 YFSETQ. The CDR3 contains 15 residues. TCRdb re-called the 5' RACE reads with MiXCR, one entry per CDR3 protein. The sample yields 750,000 to 950,000 distinct CDR3 sequences, roughly an eighth seen once. This sample also belongs to another study, concerning yellow fever vaccine responses in identical twins.

This TCR was sampled from a woman aged 18-29 years in good health. Sequencing was performed on PBMCs. The rearrangement joins TRBV5-1 to TRBJ2-3; 9 nucleotides align to TRBD1. CDR3 bases: TGCGCCAGCAGCACACCGGGACAGGGTGCAGATACGCAGTATTTT. As protein: CASSTPGQGADTQYF.